This entry lists 12 T cell receptor beta chains sequenced from one sample in a study. TCRdb re-analysed the 5' RACE reads in MiXCR, keeping a single row per CDR3 protein. The top ten hold about 12% of the sample, which has some 5,600 distinct CDR3 sequences, less than 60% seen once. The sequenced sample was naive CD4+ T cells sorted from blood. As for subset: naive CD4+ T cells, CD4+CD45RA+CD25-. The source is a female donor with breast cancer.

V and J are TRBV12-3 or TRBV12-4 and TRBJ2-1, with D perhaps TRBD1 (7 bases). Between the trimmed V and J ends, which lost 5 bases and 6 bases, there was a span of 20 bases. This CDR3 region has 16 residues. The CDR3 is CASSTPTGQGGNEQFF. The CDR3 DNA sequence: TGTGCCAGCAGTACCCCAACCGGGCAGGGGGGCAATGAGCAGTTCTTC.

The chain links TRBV20-1 to TRBJ1-4; the match to TRBD1 covers 10 bases. With V trimmed by 6 bases and J by 8 bases, 6 bases remained unmatched. CDR3 length: 13 amino acids. The germline V gene encodes CDR1 DFQATT and CDR2 SNEGSKA (reference sequence). The CDR3 DNA follows: TGCAGTGCAAGGGGACAGGGGTGCGAAAAACTGTTTTTT. It yields the protein CSARGQGCEKLFF.

The chain uses TRBV5-1 and TRBJ2-7, with 8 bases fitting TRBD1. Germline V CDR1 and CDR2: SGHRS, YFSETQ. The ends lost 5 bases at V and 1 base at J; junction bases unmatched: 11. The CDR3 is made up of 16 amino acids. CDR3 sequence reads: CASRPILHRGSYEQYF. DNA of the CDR3: TGCGCCAGCAGACCCATACTACACAGGGGGTCCTACGAGCAGTACTTC.

The chain employs TRBV27 and TRBJ1-2; the D gene is possibly TRBD1 (6 bases). With 3 bases removed from V and 7 bases from J, the gap between germline ends came to 9 bases. Germline lookup yields CDR1 MNHEY and CDR2 SMNVEV (reference sequence). The CDR3 loop spans 12 amino acids. The CDR3 nucleotides are TGTGCCAGCAGTTTCAGGGGAGGTGGCTACACCTTC. Its protein is CASSFRGGGYTF.

The V call is TRBV15, the J call TRBJ2-7, with 9 bases fitting TRBD1. This CDR3 is 15 amino acids long. The V and J ends lost 0 bases and 9 bases, in that order; junction bases with no gene match: 9. Germline V gives CDR1 LNHNV, CDR2 YYDKDF (reference sequence). CDR3 DNA: TGTGCCACCAGCAGAGATCCGGGACAGGGAAACGGGCAGTACTTC. Amino acid sequence: CATSRDPGQGNGQYF.

V gene TRBV6-5 combines with J gene TRBJ1-3, with a weak D call TRBD1 (5 bases). Germline CDR1 MNHEY, CDR2 SVGAGI. Trimming cost V 6 bases and J 4 bases, with 22 bases left between them. CDR3 size: 17 residues. This CDR3 reads CASSRAWDLSGGNTIYF. The CDR3 DNA is TGTGCCAGCAGCCGAGCGTGGGACCTCAGCGGAGGAAACACCATATATTTT.

This clonotype showed up just once. This rearrangement joins TRBV6-5 to TRBJ2-1; D is undetermined. This CDR3 spans 15 amino acids. In germline, CDR1 is MNHEY, CDR2 SVGAGI. The V end lost 6 bases, the J end lost 0 bases, and 12 bases lay between the germline ends. CDR3 in DNA: TGTGCCAGCAGCCTATTCAGGAGCTCCTACAATGAGCAGTTCTTC. It yields the protein CASSLFRSSYNEQFF.

This clonotype was picked up a small number of times. The J gene is TRBJ2-7, the V gene TRBV20-1; D is undetermined. The germline CDR1 and CDR2 sequences are DFQATT and SNEGSKA (reference sequence). Trimming stripped 0 bases from V and 4 bases from J, with 7 bases between. CDR3 length: 12 amino acids. The DNA of the CDR3 is TGCAGTGCTAGAGATATCGGATACGAGCAGTACTTC. It specifies CSARDIGYEQYF.

J is TRBJ2-3 and V is TRBV5-1; 10 positions match TRBD2. V lost 0 bases and J lost 5; bases outside the gene matches: 3. The CDR3 is 15 amino acids. CDR1 SGHRS and CDR2 YFSETQ come from the germline V gene. The CDR3 protein is CASSLGSSGGDTQYF. CDR3 nucleotide sequence: TGCGCCAGCAGCTTGGGATCTAGCGGGGGAGATACGCAGTATTTT.

This chain connects TRBV20-1 to TRBJ2-7, with D perhaps matching TRBD1 (5 bases). Germline V CDR1 and CDR2: DFQATT, SNEGSKA (reference sequence). The CDR3 spans 12 residues. The V end was cut by 6 bases, the J end by 0 bases, with 9 bases between. The CDR3 loop is CSAGDNSYEQYF. As DNA, the CDR3 is TGCAGTGCAGGGGATAACTCCTACGAGCAGTACTTC.

The CDR3 sequence is CASSVGSGQGFGTQYF. The DNA for the CDR3 is TGTGCCAGCAGCGTAGGTTCGGGACAGGGGTTTGGGACCCAGTACTTC. This chain connects TRBV9 to TRBJ2-5, with TRBD1 identical over 10 bases. Germline CDR1 reads SGDLS; CDR2 reads YYNGEE. This CDR3 is built from 16 residues. Trimming cost V 0 bases and J 7 bases; bases outside gene matches: 9.

Worth noting for this clonotype: The germline gene is not matched at one end of the junction; a read error may be the cause. The chain is built from TRBV6-5 and TRBJ1-2; the D gene is possibly TRBD1 (6 bases). The CDR3 is 19 amino acids. Per the germline V gene, CDR1 is MNHEY and CDR2 is SVGAGI. This CDR3 reads CASSYLVSSLGGTRNGYTF. In DNA, the CDR3 is TGTGCCAGCAGTTATCTAGTTTCGAGTCTAGGGGGGACGAGGAATGGCTATACCTTC.